A selection of T cell receptor beta chains follows, all from one sample in a study of shared clonotypes between healthy human individuals. The data were produced by immunoSEQ multiplex PCR, yet TCRdb's version contains in-frame clones alone and is incomplete. This table holds over a million clones, under 99% found once. The sequencing input was naive CD4+ T cells sorted from blood. The receptors were gathered from a man aged 25 to 40 in good health. Both conserved end residues are part of each CDR3. D genes are given only for firm matches. A row's size may be missing; if present it is once, few, many or a size class.

CDR3 DNA,CDR3 protein,clone size,J gene,V gene,D gene
TGCGCCAGCAGCTTGATGACAGGGTTGGTCACTGAAGCTTTCTTT,CASSLMTGLVTEAFF,-,TRBJ1-1,TRBV5-1,TRBD1
TGTGCCAGCAGAGGGACTAGCGGGATCACCGGGGAGCTGTTTTTT,CASRGTSGITGELFF,-,TRBJ2-2,TRBV2,TRBD2
TGTGCCAGCAGCCCTACAGGATATGGCTACACCTTC,CASSPTGYGYTF,-,TRBJ1-2,TRBV6-5,-
TGTGCCAGCAGCTCTAGGTCCTACCGGGGCACTGAAGCTTTCTTT,CASSSRSYRGTEAFF,-,TRBJ1-1,TRBV27,-
TGTGCCAGCAGTCCGAAGGGGACATCCATAGGAACCTACGAGCAGTACTTC,CASSPKGTSIGTYEQYF,-,TRBJ2-7,TRBV27,-
TGTGCCAGCAGCTTACTAGCGTCCTACGAGCAGTACTTC,CASSLLASYEQYF,-,TRBJ2-7,TRBV11-1,-
TGTGCCAGCAGCTTAGAAGTGCAGGGTACGCAGTATTTT,CASSLEVQGTQYF,-,TRBJ2-3,TRBV7-2,-
TGTGCCAGCACTCAGCACAGGACCGGGGAGCTGTTTTTT,CASTQHRTGELFF,-,TRBJ2-2,TRBV6-5,-
TGTCCGAGCAGGGCGGGCGACGAAGGGCTCCAGCAGTACTTC,CPSRAGDEGLQQYF,once,TRBJ2-7,TRBV28,-
TGTGCCAGTACTCATTCCGCGATGAGGAGTAGGAATCAGCCCCAGCATTTT,CASTHSAMRSRNQPQHF,-,TRBJ1-5,TRBV19,-
TGTGCCAGCAGGGTTGGGAATTCCTACAATGAGCAGTTCTTC,CASRVGNSYNEQFF,-,TRBJ2-1,TRBV27,-
TGTGCCTGGAGCGCGGGACTACAAGAGACCCAGTACTTC,CAWSAGLQETQYF,-,TRBJ2-5,TRBV30,TRBD2
TGTGCCAGCGAGCGGACAGGGGCTGGGACCGGGGAGCTGTTTTTT,CASERTGAGTGELFF,-,TRBJ2-2,TRBV28,TRBD1
TGCGCCAGCAGCTTTAGGAGAAGAGAGACCCAGTACTTC,CASSFRRRETQYF,-,TRBJ2-5,TRBV5-1,-
TGTGCCAGCAGCGTAGTGCCAAACACCGGGGAGCTGTTTTTT,CASSVVPNTGELFF,-,TRBJ2-2,TRBV9,-
TGTGCCAGCAGCTTGACTAGCGGGAGCCACAATGAGCAGTTCTTC,CASSLTSGSHNEQFF,-,TRBJ2-1,TRBV5-4,TRBD2
TGTGCCAGCAGTACTCAGGGGCAGGGCTACACCTTC,CASSTQGQGYTF,-,TRBJ1-2,TRBV2,-
TGTGCCAGCAGCGTGGGGAGCTCCTACAATGAGCAGTTCTTC,CASSVGSSYNEQFF,-,TRBJ2-1,TRBV9,-
TGTGCCAGCAGCTTAGCAGCGGCAGGGGCCGCCTACGAGCAGTACTTC,CASSLAAAGAAYEQYF,-,TRBJ2-7,TRBV7-9,-
TGTGCCAGCAGCGTCACTAGCGGGAACTACGAGCAGTACTTC,CASSVTSGNYEQYF,-,TRBJ2-7,TRBV9,TRBD2
TGTGCCAGCAGCCCAAGGACAGGAGGGGCGCAGTATTTT,CASSPRTGGAQYF,-,TRBJ2-3,TRBV7-9,-
TGTGCCAGCTCACCCGACAGGGGGCTCTTATCTGGGGCCAACGTCCTGACTTTC,CASSPDRGLLSGANVLTF,-,TRBJ2-6,TRBV18,TRBD1
TGTGCCTGGAGTCGGGGAATGGATGGCTACACCTTC,CAWSRGMDGYTF,-,TRBJ1-2,TRBV30,-
TGTGCCAGCAGACCCGGGGGAGCCGAAAAACTGTTTTTT,CASRPGGAEKLFF,once,TRBJ1-4,TRBV28,-
TGTGCCAGCAGCATACGGACAGGGGACTATGGCTACACCTTC,CASSIRTGDYGYTF,-,TRBJ1-2,TRBV7-9,TRBD1
TGTGCCAGCAGCTTGGGTTCGCTGGGCCAAGGGGGCACCGGGGAGCTGTTTTTT,CASSLGSLGQGGTGELFF,-,TRBJ2-2,TRBV11-3,-
TGCGCCACCGGAAGGGGCGGGAGGGCCAATGAGCAGTTCTTC,CATGRGGRANEQFF,-,TRBJ2-1,TRBV10-2,TRBD2
TGTGCCAGCAGCTTAACGCCCAGGGATAATACGCAGTATTTT,CASSLTPRDNTQYF,-,TRBJ2-3,TRBV7-3,-
TGTGCCAGCAGTTTCCTGCGGGAGCTGTTTTTT,CASSFLRELFF,-,TRBJ2-2,TRBV28,-
TGTGCCAGCAGACCGCCAGCAGTGGGCGAGCAGTACTTC,CASRPPAVGEQYF,-,TRBJ2-7,TRBV7-2,-
TGTGCCAGCCGGGGCAGGGTGAGCATAAACACCGGGGAGCTGTTTTTT,CASRGRVSINTGELFF,-,TRBJ2-2,TRBV28,-
TGTGCCAGCTCACCCCAGGGAAAAAGCTCCTACGAGCAGTACTTC,CASSPQGKSSYEQYF,-,TRBJ2-7,TRBV18,-
TGTGCCAGCAGCTCAAGACTAGCGGGAGTAACGAACACCGGGGAGCTGTTTTTT,CASSSRLAGVTNTGELFF,-,TRBJ2-2,TRBV9,TRBD2
TGTGCCAGCAGCCTACAGGGGTTCACCGGGGAGCTGTTTTTT,CASSLQGFTGELFF,-,TRBJ2-2,TRBV7-8,TRBD1
TGTGCCAGCAGTGAAGACCGGGACTCTGGGGAGCAGTACTTC,CASSEDRDSGEQYF,-,TRBJ2-7,TRBV2,-
TGCAGCGTGAGACAGGGGACCTATGGCTACACCTTC,CSVRQGTYGYTF,-,TRBJ1-2,TRBV29-1,TRBD1
TGTGCCAGCAGCTTATTGTGGGGCACAGATACGCAGTATTTT,CASSLLWGTDTQYF,-,TRBJ2-3,TRBV7-2,-
TGTGCCAGCAGTTACGCGGGAGGGTATTACAATGAGCAGTTCTTC,CASSYAGGYYNEQFF,-,TRBJ2-1,TRBV6-5,TRBD2
TGCGCCAGCAGCCCGGGGACAGTCTCCACAGATACGCAGTATTTT,CASSPGTVSTDTQYF,-,TRBJ2-3,TRBV5-1,TRBD1
TGTGCCAGCAGCAATCGGGACAGAAGCCACAATGAGCAGTTCTTC,CASSNRDRSHNEQFF,-,TRBJ2-1,TRBV21-1,-
TGCGCCAGCAGCTTGGATGGCGCCAGCTCCTACAATGAGCAGTTCTTC,CASSLDGASSYNEQFF,-,TRBJ2-1,TRBV5-1,-
TGTGCCAGCAGTCTGTTAGCGGGAGCCTACAATGAGCAGTTCTTC,CASSLLAGAYNEQFF,-,TRBJ2-1,TRBV27,TRBD2
TGTGCCAGCAGCCTGCGGACAGGTCGGCTTGGAGGCGAGCAGTACTTC,CASSLRTGRLGGEQYF,-,TRBJ2-7,TRBV7-2,TRBD1
TGTGCCAGCAGCCTGCGGGTTAGCACAGATACGCAGTATTTT,CASSLRVSTDTQYF,-,TRBJ2-3,TRBV5-4,-
TGTGCCAGTAGTATACGGCAGCTTCCTAGCACAGATACGCAGTATTTT,CASSIRQLPSTDTQYF,once,TRBJ2-3,TRBV19,-
TGTGCCAGCAGCTTGAGAAGACAGGGTGTAGAGGAGACCCAGTACTTC,CASSLRRQGVEETQYF,-,TRBJ2-5,TRBV7-9,TRBD1
TGTGCCAGCAGTCCTCACCCAGGGGCGGGAGAAAAAACCGGGGAGCTGTTTTTT,CASSPHPGAGEKTGELFF,-,TRBJ2-2,TRBV28,-
TGTGCCAGCTCACCAATACTAGGGAGCTCCTACGAGCAGTACTTC,CASSPILGSSYEQYF,-,TRBJ2-7,TRBV18,-
TGTGCCAGCTCGGGACAGGCTAATCAGCCCCAGCATTTT,CASSGQANQPQHF,-,TRBJ1-5,TRBV19,TRBD1
TGTGCCAGCTCACCACTTGGACAGGGCGAGCAGTACTTC,CASSPLGQGEQYF,-,TRBJ2-7,TRBV18,TRBD1
TGTGCCAGCACTGAACGGGGGCTTGCCTACAATGAGCAGTTCTTC,CASTERGLAYNEQFF,-,TRBJ2-1,TRBV2,-
TGTGCCAGCAGTGGGTCCTGGCCCTATGGCTACACCTTC,CASSGSWPYGYTF,-,TRBJ1-2,TRBV25-1,-
TGCGCCAGCAGCCAAGCGGGACTCCGGTTCGACGAGCAGTACTTC,CASSQAGLRFDEQYF,-,TRBJ2-7,TRBV4-3,-
TGTGCCAGCAGTTCCCAGACAGGGGTGCAAGAAAAACTGTTTTTT,CASSSQTGVQEKLFF,-,TRBJ1-4,TRBV28,TRBD1
TGTGCCAGCAGCTTAACTCCGGGCCCTAACTATGGCTACACCTTC,CASSLTPGPNYGYTF,-,TRBJ1-2,TRBV7-2,-
TGTGCCAGCTCACCAACTCGGGTACCCAACCAAGAGACCCAGTACTTC,CASSPTRVPNQETQYF,-,TRBJ2-5,TRBV18,-
TGTGCCAGCAGTGACTGGGCAGGGAATGAAAAACTGTTTTTT,CASSDWAGNEKLFF,once,TRBJ1-4,TRBV6-1,-
TGCGCCAGCAGCTTGGGAAGCGGGACAGGGACATACGAGCAGTACTTC,CASSLGSGTGTYEQYF,once,TRBJ2-7,TRBV5-1,TRBD1
TGCGCCAGCAGCTTGAGGGACAATGAGCAGTTCTTC,CASSLRDNEQFF,-,TRBJ2-1,TRBV5-1,-